Sequencing of this TCR beta chain was carried out in a study of regulatory T cells in long-lasting Graves disease (dated by TCRdb to 2020 to 2022). Notes on the research overall: Persistent Graves' disease was defined as persistently positive TSH receptor autoantibodies together with antithyroid drug treatment for over 5 years. Peripheral blood TCR sequencing and RNA sequencing compared persistent Graves' disease patients with newly diagnosed Graves' disease patients. The study took place in China and was registered as a clinical trial. A total of roughly 35 samples underwent TCR sequencing: about 13 from persistent and roughly 20 from newly diagnosed Graves' disease patients. Persistent Graves' disease patients in the clinical cohort had taken antithyroid drugs for roughly ten years on average.

The time point label for this specimen denotes: persistent/refractory GD, antithyroid drugs over 5 years with positive TRAb. For both TCR sequencing and RNA sequencing, RNA was extracted from PBMCs using TRIzol. The diagnosis of Graves' disease followed American Thyroid Association guidelines. Recruitment of patients was carried out at an endocrinology department in Xi'an, China. From each patient, around 9 milliliters of peripheral blood was collected into an EDTA anticoagulant tube. Ficoll Paque Plus density gradient separation was used to isolate PBMCs, and no further T cell sorting was done. An Agilent 2100 Bioanalyzer and agarose gel were used to check RNA quality, and a NanoDrop 2000 was used to measure RNA concentration. What the work shows at the level of the full study, not this receptor alone: Preferential use of TRBV28, TRBJ1-2 and TRBJ2-5 was observed in persistent disease, whereas TRBV20-1 and TRBJ2-1 were favored in newly diagnosed disease. The authors noted that the small sample size was a limitation that may lower accuracy. Only peripheral blood was studied, because thyroid tissue, the primary lesion, was inaccessible. Lower TCR Shannon entropy and fewer highly expanded clones were observed in persistent Graves' disease patients than in newly diagnosed patients, which suggested clonal expansion. Persistent patients shared more public clonotypes among themselves (around 2,800) than newly diagnosed patients did (about 970). Only the TCR beta chain was sequenced and analyzed.

V is pared back by 10 bases and J by 2 bases, with 9 bases lying between the germline termini. Reading from cysteine to phenylalanine, the CDR3 counts 11 amino acids. Only the CDR3 DNA stays, 33 bases, in frame from base 1. CDR1 and CDR2 are read off the germline V gene as MNHEY and SVGEGT. To prepare the library, multiplex PCR was applied. Sequencing was performed on an Illumina HiSeq 4000. CDR3 regions were amplified by Arm-PCR with iRepertoire HTBI primers to construct TCR beta libraries. Before sequencing, the PCR products went through gel purification. In the original analysis: Gene usage analysis of CDR3 amino acid clonotypes used the 62 TRBV and around 13 TRBJ segments found across samples. COPE and FqMerger were used to merge the filtered high-quality paired reads into contigs. Contigs were aligned with BLAST to IMGT TRBV, TRBD and TRBJ reference genes, and CDR3 was defined per IMGT. Highly expanded clones were defined as clonotypes with a frequency above 0.1%. Shannon entropy was used to measure repertoire diversity, and the Gini coefficient was used to measure V-J evenness. A clonotype was considered public if more than one individual shared it. The public reads were reprocessed in TCRdb via fastp at Q25 and MiXCR, keeping in-frame beta chains. Duplicate CDR3 protein sequences are folded into a single record with the most common DNA and genes. The V and J calls shown here were made by TCRdb, not taken from the authors' results. The sample includes about 430,000 distinct CDR3 sequences, with around 20% observed a single time. 13% to 15% of the sample goes to the ten largest clones.

A few counts support this clonotype. The specificity of this receptor is unknown. No base quality values were provided; no much bigger clone lies one nucleotide off. The chain couples TRBV6-2 or TRBV6-3 to TRBJ2-7, with an unclear D gene assignment. This clonotype originated in a female donor with Graves disease. This material consisted of peripheral blood mononuclear cells (PBMCs), taken when the disease was refractory, from a patient treated with antithyroid drugs. The DNA sequence follows: TGTGCCACCCTTATGGCCTACGAGCAGTACTTC. This codes for CATLMAYEQYF.